This is a list of T cell receptor beta chains from one sample in a study of blood T cell repertoires in COVID-19. Libraries were prepared by immunoSEQ multiplex PCR; TCRdb keeps only in-frame clonotypes and omits some of them. The top ten hold about 2% of the sample, which has 200,000 to 250,000 clones, about 80% seen once. Material for sequencing was PBMCs or T cells enriched from blood (not recorded which). The receptors shown here come from a man aged 55 to 69 who had recovered from COVID-19. CDR3s include the opening cysteine and the closing phenylalanine or tryptophan. Clone size appears in some rows only: once, few, many, or a class for an expanded clone.

CDR3aa | v_gene | abundance | j_gene
CASSYSNRVNSPLHF | TRBV6-5 | few | TRBJ1-6
CASSLSGEYTEAFF | TRBV27 | once | TRBJ1-1
CASSEPQGAEETQYF | TRBV9 | NA | TRBJ2-5
CASSLAGRAGTDTQYF | TRBV11-3 | NA | TRBJ2-3
CASTPHETVNYGYTF | TRBV28 | NA | TRBJ1-2
CASSQASQGAPNEKLFF | TRBV4-1 | NA | TRBJ1-4
CATHRGTGRRMGTEAFF | TRBV24-1 | NA | TRBJ1-1
CASSYGGAFREQYF | TRBV5-1 | once | TRBJ2-7
CASSILVPRYYGYTF | TRBV19 | NA | TRBJ1-2
CASRPTGPHEQYF | TRBV27 | NA | TRBJ2-7
CASSLGGAEAFF | TRBV7-9 | medium-sized | TRBJ1-1
CASSSHFTDTQYF | TRBV6-5 | NA | TRBJ2-3
CASSPSRGETQYF | TRBV18 | NA | TRBJ2-5
CASSWTRGVGGYTF | TRBV27 | NA | TRBJ1-2
CASRYYNEQFF | TRBV6-5 | NA | TRBJ2-1
CASSPARGKFF | TRBV12-3/TRBV12-4 | NA | TRBJ2-1
CASSSTLGTEAFF | TRBV7-9 | NA | TRBJ1-1
CASSPWTGGDVKLFF | TRBV7-9 | NA | TRBJ1-4
CASSDDRGLFNEQFF | TRBV2 | NA | TRBJ2-1
CASSLGTSTDTQYF | TRBV7-2 | NA | TRBJ2-3
CASSLTSGNYNEQFF | TRBV7-2 | NA | TRBJ2-1
CATRQGMDSYEQYF | TRBV10-3 | NA | TRBJ2-7
CASSRTGGTDTQYF | TRBV5-6 | NA | TRBJ2-3
CASSSTGVHEQYF | TRBV11-3 | NA | TRBJ2-7
CASMRGQGGEKLFF | TRBV6-6 | NA | TRBJ1-4
CASSYSMNTEAFF | TRBV6-5 | NA | TRBJ1-1
CATSDPSGGNSGELFF | TRBV24-1 | NA | TRBJ2-2
CASSPSNRYSEQFF | TRBV7-3 | NA | TRBJ2-1
CASSWGGASGGADEQFF | TRBV5-4 | NA | TRBJ2-1
CATRRDRPSPLHF | TRBV19 | NA | TRBJ1-6
CATSDNRRANEKLFF | TRBV24-1 | NA | TRBJ1-4
CASSMRRAYGYTF | TRBV19 | NA | TRBJ1-2
CASSQGRNTEAFF | TRBV3-1/TRBV3-2 | NA | TRBJ1-1
CASTPDRSETQYF | TRBV19 | NA | TRBJ2-5
CASQTSWGETQYF | TRBV6-5 | NA | TRBJ2-5
CASSIDRGETQYF | TRBV19 | NA | TRBJ2-5
CASSEGPQGNTIYF | TRBV10-1 | NA | TRBJ1-3
CSAPDYGYTF | TRBV20-1 | NA | TRBJ1-2
CASRGRTGFAGELFF | TRBV6-5 | NA | TRBJ2-2
CASSIGRYEQYF | TRBV2 | NA | TRBJ2-7
CASNDGGHQPQHF | TRBV6-5 | NA | TRBJ1-5
CASSGRGRPGGTQYF | TRBV7-9 | NA | TRBJ2-5
CASSQAVVGQGVNEQFF | TRBV18 | few | TRBJ2-1
CASSQNLIGELFF | TRBV3-1/TRBV3-2 | NA | TRBJ2-2
CASSTPGALIEKLFF | TRBV7-2 | NA | TRBJ1-4
CASSEEQHSPGDQPQHF | TRBV6-1 | NA | TRBJ1-5
CASSSRLAGYEQYF | TRBV7-2 | NA | TRBJ2-7
CAWSRATNEKLFF | TRBV30 | NA | TRBJ1-4
CASSQSGVADTQYF | TRBV4-3 | NA | TRBJ2-3